This T cell receptor (beta chain) was retrieved from a study of blood T cells in healthy people across ages (dated by TCRdb to between 2015 and 2016). Notes on the research overall: Template switching captured roughly one uniquely barcoded TCR beta cDNA molecule per two T cells in model experiments. For two donors (one aged 18 to 29 and one aged 80 or older), the study analyzed two additional independent replicas of 1 million unique cDNA reads from the same blood draw. Donors were grouped into four age groups: young (average approximately 15 years), middle-aged (around 39), aged (around 56) and long-lived (approximately 82). Using deep sequencing normalized with unique cDNA molecular identifiers, the study measured how TCR beta repertoire diversity changes with age. Overall results and qualifications from the work: Observed TCR beta diversity correlated strongly with the percentage of naive T cells measured by flow cytometry. Observed TCR beta diversity per million T cells fell roughly linearly with age, and a significant reduction was already apparent by age approximately 40. Compared with the aged group, the long-lived group had more naive CD4+ T cells, fewer expanded clones and increased TCR diversity, a pattern suggesting age selection. Estimates of total diversity based on one million sequenced T cells were regarded as lower bounds and as underestimates. Bulk unsorted PBMC profiling prevented conclusive comparison of naive and antigen-experienced compartments. Because donor CMV infection status was unknown, age-related changes in expanded clonotypes were potentially confounded.

The CDR3 holds 16 amino acids from the cysteine to the phenylalanine. Only the CDR3 DNA stays, 48 bases, in frame from base 1. V and J are truncated by 3 bases and 8 bases respectively, leaving an intervening sequence of 22 bases. To prepare the library, 5' RACE was applied. The reads were generated on an Illumina HiSeq 2500. A second PCR of roughly 6 to 11 cycles was run with a J-beta primer mix and a sample-barcoded 5' primer. Each TCR beta cDNA molecule received a unique molecular identifier from a template-switch 5' adaptor carrying 12 random nucleotides. Each sample yielded at least 2.5 million CDR3-containing paired-end reads. First-strand cDNA was synthesized from all RNA with the Mint cDNA synthesis kit, primed by a TRBC-specific oligonucleotide. All cDNA was treated with uracil-DNA glycosylase and then went through a first 18-cycle PCR with the universal primers M1SS and BC2_uni_R. The study's own analysis went as follows. For normalization, 1 million high-quality reads were randomly selected from each sample, with every read carrying a distinct molecular identifier. Reads with shared molecular identifiers were discarded instead of being binned into consensus sequences. MiTCR, run with a Q25 quality threshold and the strictest error-elimination algorithm, handled CDR3 identification, clonotype clustering and error correction. Lower-bound total TCR beta diversity was estimated with a nonparametric unseen species model using Euler transformation. In-frame beta chains were kept once TCRdb had trimmed the public reads at Q25 with fastp and called clones with MiXCR. Merged by CDR3 protein, the rows form single entries marked with the most common genes and DNA. The V and J calls and clone size come from TCRdb's table, not from the authors' own analysis. This sample lists fewer than 1,200,000 distinct CDR3 sequences; approximately 25% were detected once. The biggest ten clones account for less than 0.85% of the sample.

In this sample, this clonotype turned up a few times. Its antigen remains undetermined. Base qualities are missing; no much larger clone stands one base away. Systemically healthy Caucasian individuals from Russia, some 38 in total and aged roughly 6 to 95 years, were included as donors. Each donor gave about 11 milliliters of peripheral blood, drawn into EDTA-treated Vacutainer tubes. Ficoll-Paque density-gradient centrifugation was used to isolate PBMCs, with at least 7 million per sample. Trizol reagent was used to extract total RNA from the PBMCs, yielding at least 6 micrograms per sample. For every donor, flow cytometry on a PBMC aliquot measured the percentage of naive CD45RAhigh/CD27high T cells. These data are also associated with another study on T cells of mothers and their children. As that second study puts it: Nine systemically healthy Caucasian individuals, comprising three mothers and their six children, were included as donors. cDNA synthesis consumed the entire amount of extracted RNA, loaded at about 1.5 ug RNA in each 15 ul reaction. In the second PCR, the M1S primer added sample barcodes and 2-4 random nucleotides. Each mother yielded over 9 million TCR beta CDR3 reads and each child 2.5 million to 3.5 million reads. TCR recombination output is similarly shaped by thymic selection in related and unrelated pairs, with a minor effect exerted by inherited differences. Related mother-child pairs always showed normalized repertoire overlap that was slightly higher than in unrelated mother-child pairs, though the difference was never significant. No persistent microchimeric T cell clones were detected, at a sensitivity of 90 to 100 clones per million clonotypes. Deep NGS was used in the study to compare the TCR beta repertoires of mothers and children and to look for features that separate related mother-child pairs from unrelated individuals. Mothers averaged roughly 40 +/- 4 years of age and children averaged about 10 +/- 4 years. Libraries were sequenced on Illumina HiSeq 2000 with 100+100 nt paired-end reads after adapter ligation with NEBNext reagents. To prevent cross-contamination, the mother and child libraries were prepared one month apart and sequenced in separate runs. For each donor, somewhere between about 450,000 and 2,100,000 distinct TCR beta clonotypes were identified. Naive TCR beta clonotypes were estimated from low-frequency clonotypes matched to each donor's FACS-determined naive share, without sorting.

The origin of this receptor is a girl aged 2 to 10 in good health. Sequencing input: blood. The rearrangement combines TRBV12-3 or TRBV12-4 with TRBJ1-2; TRBD1 could be the D gene, as 6 bases match. This receptor carries the CDR3 CASSFGPPQGQYGYTF. The DNA is TGTGCCAGCAGTTTCGGTCCCCCCCAGGGGCAGTACGGCTACACCTTC.